This TCR beta chain was documented in a study of T cell responses to AZD1222 COVID-19 vaccine. Study conclusions and caveats: Regions left unmutated in variants are reportedly the target of nearly half of spike-specific TCRs. Donors, mostly white British, included more females; clonal diversity was possibly underestimated. Spike-wide coverage was observed for vaccine-associated CD4 TCRs, with dominant responses at 160-218 and 743-854.

The length of the CDR3 is 17 residues. Germline lookup yields CDR1 MGHRA and CDR2 YSYEKL. V was trimmed by 1 base and J by 0 bases, leaving 13 bases between them. Sequencing was performed with immunoSEQ multiplex PCR; in TCRdb, only in-frame clones are kept and a portion is missing. The repertoire consists of fewer than 45,000 clones, with 65% to 85% occurring once and the leading ten covering more than 45%. A note on this clone: Its antigen is not identified.

Sequencing was performed on peripheral blood, taken on day 0 of AZD1222 vaccination. The chain recombines TRBV4-1 with TRBJ1-3; unclear D gene. The TCR sequence derives from an adult in good health. This CDR3 reads CASSQVFTEYSGNTIYF. CDR3 nucleotides: TGCGCCAGCAGCCAAGTTTTTACAGAGTACTCTGGAAACACCATATATTTT.